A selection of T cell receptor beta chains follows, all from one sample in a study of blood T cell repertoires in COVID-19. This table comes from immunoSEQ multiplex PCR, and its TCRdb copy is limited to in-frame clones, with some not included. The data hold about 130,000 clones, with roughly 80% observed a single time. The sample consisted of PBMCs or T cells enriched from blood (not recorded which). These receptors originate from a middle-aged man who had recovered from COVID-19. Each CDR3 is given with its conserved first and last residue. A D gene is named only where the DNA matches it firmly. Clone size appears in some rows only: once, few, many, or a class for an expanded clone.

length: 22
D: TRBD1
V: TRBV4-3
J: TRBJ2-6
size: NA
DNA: TGCGCCAGCAGCCAAGATCTGGCCTCAGGGGACAGTCTATTCTCTGGGGCCAACGTCCTGACTTTC
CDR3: CASSQDLASGDSLFSGANVLTF

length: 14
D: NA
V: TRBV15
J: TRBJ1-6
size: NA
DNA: TGTGCCACCAGCAGATCAGGGAGGATTTCACCCCTCCACTTT
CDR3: CATSRSGRISPLHF

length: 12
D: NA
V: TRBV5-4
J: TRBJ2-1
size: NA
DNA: TGTGCCAGCAGAAATAGGACTAATGAGCAGTTCTTC
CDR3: CASRNRTNEQFF

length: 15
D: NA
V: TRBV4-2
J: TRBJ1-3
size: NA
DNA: TGTGCCAGCAGCCAAGGGCGGCTCTCTGGAAACACCATATATTTT
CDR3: CASSQGRLSGNTIYF

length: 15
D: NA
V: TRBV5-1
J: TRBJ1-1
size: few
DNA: TGCGCCAGCGCATTTACGGGGGGCAGATACACTGAAGCTTTCTTT
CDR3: CASAFTGGRYTEAFF

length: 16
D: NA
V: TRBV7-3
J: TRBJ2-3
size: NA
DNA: TGTGCCAGCAGCGCGTTTCGGGGTGGCGTGATGGATACGCAGTATTTT
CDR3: CASSAFRGGVMDTQYF

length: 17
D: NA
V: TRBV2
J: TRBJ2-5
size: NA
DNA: TGTGCCAGCACCAAAAGGAGGTCGGAGGGGCCCCAAGAGACCCAGTACTTC
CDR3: CASTKRRSEGPQETQYF

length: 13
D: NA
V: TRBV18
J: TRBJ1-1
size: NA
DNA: TGTGCCAGCTCAAAGGACAGTACCACTGAAGCTTTCTTT
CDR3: CASSKDSTTEAFF

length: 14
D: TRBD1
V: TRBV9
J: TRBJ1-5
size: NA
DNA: TGTGCCAGCAGCGCAGGGACAGGGAGACAGCCCCAGCATTTT
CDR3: CASSAGTGRQPQHF

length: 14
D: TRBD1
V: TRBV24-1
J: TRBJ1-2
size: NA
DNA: TGTGCCACCAGTGAGCCGACAGGGGGTCGGGGCTACACCTTC
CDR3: CATSEPTGGRGYTF

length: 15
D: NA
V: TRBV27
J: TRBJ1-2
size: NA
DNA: TGTGCCAGCAGTTTAGGGCAGGGTACGAACTATGGCTACACCTTC
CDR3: CASSLGQGTNYGYTF

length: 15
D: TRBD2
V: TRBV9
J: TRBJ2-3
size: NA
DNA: TGTGCCAGCAGCGTTCGGGGGGAGATCACAGATACGCAGTATTTT
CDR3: CASSVRGEITDTQYF

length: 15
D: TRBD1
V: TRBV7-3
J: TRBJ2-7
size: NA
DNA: TGTGCCAGCAGCACCCGGACAGGAGAGGGATACGAGCAGTACTTC
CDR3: CASSTRTGEGYEQYF

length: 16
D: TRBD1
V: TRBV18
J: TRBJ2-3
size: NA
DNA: TGTGCCAGCTCACCACTGGGACAGGGAGTAACAGATACGCAGTATTTT
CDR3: CASSPLGQGVTDTQYF

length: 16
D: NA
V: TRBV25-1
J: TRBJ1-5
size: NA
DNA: TGTGCCAGCAGTGCGGAGGGGCCTTATAGCAATCAGCCCCAGCATTTT
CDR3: CASSAEGPYSNQPQHF

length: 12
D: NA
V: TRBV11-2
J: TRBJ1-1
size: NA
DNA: TGTGCCAGCAGCTTAGGAGCCCTTGAAGCTTTCTTT
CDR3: CASSLGALEAFF

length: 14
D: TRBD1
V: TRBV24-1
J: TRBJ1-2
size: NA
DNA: TGTGCCACCAGTGAGACCAGGACAGGTGGCGGCTACACCTTC
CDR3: CATSETRTGGGYTF